This TCR beta chain was profiled in a study of OX40 agonist ivuxolimab in advanced cancers. About the study: Administration of intravenous ivuxolimab to patients occurred every 2 weeks at 0.01 to 10 mg/kg.

The data were produced by immunoSEQ multiplex PCR, yet TCRdb's version contains in-frame clones alone and is incomplete. The sample comprises some 130,000 clones, 85% to 95% of which are singletons, and roughly 0.94% rests with the top ten. Study results and limitations: There was clonal expansion of CD4+ and CD8+ blood T cells by week 6 at 0.1 to 3.0 mg/kg. In general, CD8+ T cells held more expanded clones than CD4+ did, on average.

Of note for this clone: The antigen remains unidentified.

The source material was CD4+ or CD8+ T cells sorted from blood, sampled in a trial of the OX40 agonist ivuxolimab. This sequence originates from an adult with an advanced solid tumor such as melanoma, head and neck, liver or kidney cancer.

Written as DNA, the CDR3 is TGTGCCAGCAGCTCAGTTTCACAAGAGACCCAGTACTTC. This sequence encodes CASSSVSQETQYF. The rearrangement joins TRBV7-6 to TRBJ2-5, with unresolved D. The germline V and J ends were trimmed by 4 bases and 2 bases, with 8 bases remaining between them. Germline CDR1 is SGHVS and CDR2 is FNYEAQ. This CDR3 comprises 13 residues.